Presented here are 10 T cell receptor beta chains from one specimen sequenced in a study of vaccination and CD4 T cells after COVID-19. Researchers used the Oncomine TCR Beta short-read assay to sequence DNA from cultured CD4+ T cells. TCRdb reanalysed the PCR reads using MiXCR and keeps one entry per CDR3 protein. The sample carries 15,000 to 20,000 distinct CDR3 sequences, roughly 50% recorded once. Treatment defined: approximately 9-day PBMC culture with coronavirus spike peptide pools or control peptides (ViraFEST assay). Their antigens are not known. Sequencing input: CD4+ T cells from blood, cultured in vitro. The receptor set was obtained from a human donor who had recovered from COVID-19.

This clonotype was detected only once. The chain links TRBV4-1 to TRBJ2-1; 8 bases agree with TRBD2. The CDR3 contains 14 residues. After removal of 3 bases from V and 6 bases from J, the junction contained 4 bases not matched to a gene. Germline V lookup: CDR1 MGHRA, CDR2 YSYEKL. This chain's CDR3 is CASSHVGRANEQFF. The CDR3 nucleotides are TGCGCCAGCAGCCATGTCGGGAGGGCCAATGAGCAGTTCTTC.

The chain employs TRBV11-3 and TRBJ1-1; tentative D call: TRBD1 (5 bases). The CDR3 is made up of 12 amino acids. Looked up from germline, CDR1 is SGHNT and CDR2 is YENEEA. V was trimmed by 3 bases and J by 5 bases, leaving 7 bases between them. The CDR3 loop reads CASSFEGTEAFF. The CDR3 nucleotides read TGTGCCAGCAGCTTTGAGGGGACTGAAGCTTTCTTT.

This clonotype showed up just a few times. The rearrangement uses TRBV20-1 and TRBJ1-6; D is unclear. CDR3 length equals 15 residues. The V and J ends lost 0 bases and 10 bases respectively, with 16 bases between them. Germline CDR1 is DFQATT and CDR2 is SNEGSKA (reference sequence). This CDR3 reads CSARDPATVESPLHF. The DNA of the CDR3 is TGCAGTGCTAGAGACCCCGCTACAGTTGAGTCACCCCTCCACTTT.

The CDR3 is CASSITGVGQPQHF. DNA for the CDR3: TGTGCCAGCAGTATAACAGGGGTTGGTCAGCCCCAGCATTTT. The chain recombines TRBV6-1 with TRBJ1-5; 7 nucleotides align to TRBD1. Trimming cost V 5 bases and J 6 bases; bases outside gene matches: 7. Per germline, CDR1 MNHNS and CDR2 SASEGT. This CDR3 is 14 amino acids long.

This clonotype was recorded only once. This chain uses TRBV6-1 with TRBJ2-7; 13 bases are shared with TRBD2. The CDR3 contains 16 residues. Germline assignment: CDR1 MNHNS and CDR2 SASEGT. V dropped 5 bases and J dropped 4; count of bases not matched to a gene: 8. The DNA for the CDR3 is TGTGCCAGCAGTATTCGGACTAGCGGGAGCTTGTACGAGCAGTACTTC. This sequence encodes CASSIRTSGSLYEQYF.

This chain links TRBV6-2 or TRBV6-3 with TRBJ2-7; tentatively, D is TRBD1 (6 bases). The CDR3 loop spans 14 amino acids. Germline V gene data show CDR1 as MNHEY and CDR2 as SVGEGT. Trimming pared 6 bases from V and 4 bases from J, leaving 16 bases between. The CDR3 here is CASSSWGQKYEQYF. The DNA of the CDR3 is TGTGCCAGCAGCTCGTGGGGACAAAAGTACGAGCAGTACTTC.

This clonotype was detected only a few times. The chain uses TRBV6-2 or TRBV6-3 and TRBJ1-1, with 8 bases fitting TRBD1. CDR3 length: 14 residues. The V gene end was trimmed by 6 bases and the J gene end by 4 bases; junction bases not matched to a gene: 7. The germline V gene has CDR1 MNHEY and CDR2 SVGEGT. The CDR3 DNA follows: TGTGCCAGCAGCCGAGACAGGGGTGGCACTGAAGCTTTCTTT. It yields the protein CASSRDRGGTEAFF.

The CDR3 coding sequence is TGTGCCAGCAGAGACTCCCTTGGGGGCAATCAGCCCCAGCATTTT. It encodes CASRDSLGGNQPQHF. J is TRBJ1-5 and V is TRBV28, with unresolved D. The CDR3 spans 15 residues. V was pared by 6 bases and J by 2 bases, with 14 bases between. CDR1 MDHEN and CDR2 SYDVKM come from the germline V gene.

J is TRBJ2-7 and V is TRBV5-1; 8 bases match TRBD1. Germline V lookup: CDR1 SGHRS, CDR2 YFSETQ. This CDR3 comprises 13 residues. V gave up 3 bases and J gave up 3 bases; unmatched junction bases: 2. CDR3: CASSWDRFYEQYF. CDR3 coding DNA: TGCGCCAGCAGCTGGGACAGGTTCTACGAGCAGTACTTC.

This clonotype appeared a few times. This sequence joins TRBV10-3 and TRBJ2-1; D unclear. CDR1 and CDR2 (germline): ENHRY, SYGVKD. Between the trimmed V and J ends, which lost 4 bases and 0 bases, there was a span of 16 bases. The CDR3 sequence is 17 residues long. The CDR3 region has the DNA TGTGCCATCAGTGGGAACACCGGTGTATCCTCCTACAATGAGCAGTTCTTC. It yields the protein CAISGNTGVSSYNEQFF.